Described below is a single TCR beta chain sequence and its context. CDR1 is PRHDT and CDR2 is FYEKMQ in the germline V gene (reference sequence). This CDR3 contains 17 residues. Trimming pared 4 bases from V and 9 bases from J, leaving 25 bases between. In the original analysis: Amplified reference gene primers provided the basis for estimating nucleated cell counts. Here immunoSEQ multiplex PCR was the method, and the copy in TCRdb shows in-frame clones only, minus some. D and trimming were read from the DNA, whereas the V and J calls and clone size are those reported in that table. The top ten clones hold about an eighth of a sample with hundreds of thousands of clones, roughly 90% of them seen once. The sample is drawn from a study of blood T cell repertoires in COVID-19.

This receptor was identified in a woman in her seventies with COVID-19, enrolled during active disease. Sequenced sample: peripheral blood. The chain couples TRBV13 to TRBJ2-1, with D possibly matching TRBD2 (5 bases). CDR3: CASSSRPGPRGSGEQFF. CDR3 bases: TGTGCCAGCAGCTCGAGACCAGGTCCTCGGGGTAGTGGTGAGCAGTTCTTC. Supplemented by reference TRBV13 and TRBJ2-1, the full variable domain reads AAGVIQSPRHLIKEKRETATLKCYPIPRHDTVYWYQQGPGQDPQFLISFYEKMQSDKGSIPDRFSAQQFSDYHSELNMSSLELGDSALYFCASSSRPGPRGSGEQFFGPGTRLTVL.